Reported below is one TCR beta chain. The target of this receptor is not known. Base qualities are not at hand, and no much larger clone is one base apart. This specimen comes from a study of T-cell reconstitution after alpha-beta-depleted transplantation in children (dated by TCRdb to the mid-2010s). Regarding the study in general: Using TCR repertoire profiling, the study quantitatively followed how T-cell immune reconstitution unfolded in children after TCRalphabeta/CD19-depleted allogeneic hematopoietic cell transplantation. The study at large found these results: About two months after transplant, the apparently early recovery of alphabetaT-cell counts reportedly depended on just several hundred clones that had expanded rapidly and came from non-depleted graft cells. Hyperexpanded clone frequencies declined over subsequent months; after one year, T-cell counts and TCRbeta diversity were mostly attributed to newly produced T cells. The high TCRbeta diversity at day 60 in some patients was ascribed to recipient T cells and intrathymic progenitors that had survived conditioning.

V is cut back by 3 bases and J by 4 bases, with 10 bases in the junction unmatched. The CDR3 runs 16 residues from the cysteine to the phenylalanine. This entry keeps only the CDR3 DNA: 48 bases, framed from base 1. The treatment or condition label corresponds to: allogeneic hematopoietic cell transplantation with graft depleted of TCRalphabeta T cells and CD19 B cells. Transplant recipients were children who received TCRalphabeta/CD19-depleted allogeneic hematopoietic cell grafts. The method was PCR. The sample was run on an Illumina HiSeq 2500. TCR libraries were prepared with molecular barcoding, using unique molecular identifiers to normalize TCRbeta repertoire quantification. The public reads were reprocessed in TCRdb via fastp at Q25 and MiXCR, keeping in-frame beta chains. Every CDR3 protein is listed once, alongside the most common genes and DNA of its rows. The sample table holds fewer than 750,000 distinct CDR3 sequences, of which roughly 23% were seen once. 14% of the sample comes from the top ten.

Rearrangement joined TRBV12-3 or TRBV12-4 to TRBJ2-3; 7 junctional bases match TRBD1. The material was PBMCs, mostly from graft donor cells, obtained 360 days after TCRalphabeta/CD19-depleted stem cell transplant. The sequence was obtained from a boy younger than two who had a stem cell transplant for acute myeloid leukemia, so the T cells may come from the graft donor. The CDR3 protein is CASSLGTAGVADTQYF. The DNA sequence is given as TGTGCCAGCAGTTTGGGGACAGCCGGGGTAGCAGATACGCAGTATTTT.